These 31 T cell receptor beta chains originate from one sample sequenced in a study of naive and memory T cell subsets. The beta constant-region primer was an equimolar mix of two oligonucleotides covering TRBC1 and TRBC2. One entry per CDR3 protein results from TCRdb running MiXCR on the UMI-ligation and nested PCR reads. This table has roughly 27,000 distinct CDR3 sequences, roughly 10% appearing once. The sample was effector memory CD4+ T cells from blood. Noted subset: effector memory, CD45RA- CD27-. These TCRs come from a human donor in good health.

This clonotype occurred many times. V is TRBV29-1 and J is TRBJ1-1; TRBD1 might be the D (5 bases). Trimming took 6 bases from V and 4 from J, leaving 18 bases between them. Germline V CDR1 and CDR2: SQVTM, ANQGSEA. There are 14 residues in the CDR3. CDR3 amino acids: CSVYPMRGGTEAFF. The CDR3 DNA reads as TGCAGCGTCTACCCAATGCGGGGGGGCACTGAAGCTTTCTTT.

Only a few counts were recorded for this clonotype. The V gene is TRBV3-1, the J gene TRBJ2-7; 9 nucleotides match TRBD1. With V trimmed by 3 bases and J by 5 bases, 11 bases remained unmatched. The germline CDR1 and CDR2 sequences are LGHDT and YNNKEL (reference sequence). This CDR3 contains 16 residues. The CDR3 sequence: CASSHNPGQGSHEQYF. The CDR3 DNA sequence: TGTGCCAGCAGCCATAACCCCGGACAGGGGAGCCACGAGCAGTACTTC.

This clonotype was observed a handful of times. V is TRBV29-1 and J is TRBJ1-1; D is unresolved. Germline V gene sequence: CDR1 SQVTM, CDR2 ANQGSEA. The length of the CDR3 is 11 residues. V gave up 8 bases and J gave up 1 base, with 8 bases separating them. The CDR3 region is CSSGRNTEAFF. The CDR3 nucleotides are TGCAGCTCTGGACGGAACACTGAAGCTTTCTTT.

The table lists this clonotype with a few counts. The V and J genes are TRBV20-1 and TRBJ2-3, with 7 bases lining up with TRBD2. Germline CDR1 reads DFQATT; CDR2 reads SNEGSKA (reference sequence). V trimming: 1 base; J trimming: 2 bases; junction bases outside the gene matches: 6. This CDR3 has 15 residues. The DNA of the CDR3 is TGCAGTGCTAGAGGGTGGCTAGCGGCCACAGATACGCAGTATTTT. Translation: CSARGWLAATDTQYF.

This clonotype was recorded many times. The CDR3 loop reads CASSQAAAGEDTQYF. In nucleotides, the CDR3 is TGTGCCAGCAGCCAAGCCGCAGCGGGTGAGGATACGCAGTATTTT. This rearrangement joins TRBV14 to TRBJ2-3, with a tentative D call TRBD2 (6 bases). The V end was cut by 1 base, the J end by 6 bases, with 14 bases between. The CDR3 is 15 amino acids. Germline CDR1 is SGHDN and CDR2 is FVKESK.

This clonotype was counted between two and nine times. This sequence joins TRBV4-2 and TRBJ2-2; D gene unclear. CDR1 is LGHNA and CDR2 is YNFKEQ in the germline V gene. The CDR3 extends over 16 amino acids. The germline V and J ends were trimmed by 1 base and 4 bases, with 13 bases remaining between them. The CDR3 here is CASSQVYYSLTGELFF. Here the CDR3 DNA reads TGTGCCAGCAGCCAAGTGTACTACTCTCTCACCGGGGAGCTGTTTTTT.

This clonotype was detected a few times. The chain employs TRBV12-3 or TRBV12-4 and TRBJ2-3; TRBD2 is a possible D gene (5 bases). This CDR3 contains 16 residues. The ends were cut back, 7 bases at V and 0 bases at J, with 17 bases in the middle. This CDR3 reads CASTPGPDFSTDTQYF. As DNA, the CDR3 is TGTGCCAGCACCCCGGGCCCGGACTTTAGCACAGATACGCAGTATTTT.

This clonotype was seen many times. V gene TRBV29-1 combines with J gene TRBJ1-2; 8 positions match TRBD1. Per germline, CDR1 SQVTM and CDR2 ANQGSEA. J was trimmed by 6 bases and V by 6 bases; bases with no gene match: 9. The CDR3 sequence is 13 residues long. In DNA form, the CDR3 reads TGCAGCGTCCCAACCCACAGGGGGGATGGCTACACCTTC. This translates into CSVPTHRGDGYTF.

This clonotype came up a few times. The genes are TRBV2 and TRBJ2-4, with D possibly TRBD1 on 6 matching bases. CDR3 length: 15 residues. Trimming removed 4 bases from V and 8 bases from J, with 18 bases in between. Germline CDR1 SNHLY, CDR2 FYNNEI. The CDR3 DNA reads TGTGCCAGCAGTGGTCGGGACAAGAATAGGGACATTCAGTACTTC. Encoded protein: CASSGRDKNRDIQYF.

In this sample, this clonotype turned up many times. The chain employs TRBV14 and TRBJ2-5; D is possibly TRBD1 (6 bases). CDR3 size: 15 residues. Looked up from germline, CDR1 is SGHDN and CDR2 is FVKESK. Between the trimmed V and J ends, which lost 4 bases and 5 bases, there was a span of 17 bases. CDR3 region: CASSRLGTSVETQYF. CDR3 DNA sequence: TGTGCCAGCAGCCGCCTTGGGACATCTGTCGAGACCCAGTACTTC.

This clonotype was seen many times. V usage is TRBV7-2 and J usage is TRBJ2-3; D unclear. The CDR3 totals 15 residues. Looked up from germline, CDR1 is SGHTA and CDR2 is FQGNSA. Trimming removed 2 bases from V and 2 bases from J, with 11 bases in between. For the CDR3, the DNA is TGTGCCAGCAGCTTATACGCCATTGACACAGATACGCAGTATTTT. It codes for CASSLYAIDTDTQYF. Full variable domain (outside the CDR3, taken from reference TRBV7-2 and TRBJ2-3): GAGVSQSPSNKVTEKGKDVELRCDPISGHTALYWYRQSLGQGLEFLIYFQGNSAPDKSGLPSDRFSAERTGGSVSTLTIQRTQQEDSAVYLCASSLYAIDTDTQYFGPGTRLTVL.

This clonotype is labeled as medium-sized. The rearrangement links TRBV6-2 or TRBV6-3 to TRBJ2-2; 8 bases are shared with TRBD2. Trimming at V came to 7 bases and at J to 1 base, leaving 5 bases not matched to a gene. CDR3 length: 15 residues. Germline values: CDR1 MNHEY, CDR2 SVGEGT. CDR3 sequence: CASTQRERNTGELFF. The CDR3 DNA reads TGTGCCAGCACTCAGCGGGAGAGGAACACCGGGGAGCTGTTTTTT.

This clonotype came up a few times. The chain has TRBV7-9 and TRBJ1-1; no clear D. This CDR3 has 17 residues. Per the germline V gene, CDR1 is SEHNR and CDR2 is FQNEAQ (reference sequence). V was trimmed by 1 base and J by 4 bases, leaving 19 bases between them. The chain's CDR3 is CASSLGFRDSLSTEAFF. CDR3 sequence (DNA): TGTGCCAGCAGCTTAGGTTTTCGCGACTCCCTGAGCACTGAAGCTTTCTTT.

Many counts were recorded for this clonotype. The J gene is TRBJ2-3, the V gene TRBV6-1; tentatively, D is TRBD1 or TRBD2 (5 bases each). This CDR3 spans 17 amino acids. In germline, CDR1 is MNHNS, CDR2 SASEGT. The V and J ends lost 10 bases and 2 bases respectively, with 25 bases between them. This chain's CDR3 is CATIRSGARATTDTQYF. CDR3 in DNA: TGTGCCACGATAAGAAGCGGCGCCAGGGCTACCACAGATACGCAGTATTTT.

This clonotype was seen ten or more times. The V and J genes are TRBV29-1 and TRBJ2-1, with D tentatively TRBD1 or TRBD2 (6 bases each). Per germline, CDR1 SQVTM and CDR2 ANQGSEA. CDR3 size: 13 residues. The germline V and J ends were trimmed by 4 bases and 5 bases, with 12 bases remaining between them. The CDR3 region has the DNA TGCAGCGTTGCTAGGGGGGACGACAATGAGCAGTTCTTC. Its protein is CSVARGDDNEQFF.

This chain links TRBV7-2 with TRBJ2-1; D is possibly TRBD1 (5 bases). The germline V and J ends were trimmed by 5 bases and 4 bases, with 6 bases remaining between them. The CDR3 contains 12 residues. Germline assignment: CDR1 SGHTA and CDR2 FQGNSA. Here the CDR3 DNA reads TGTGCCAGCAGCCGACAGTACAATGAGCAGTTCTTC. This codes for CASSRQYNEQFF.

This clonotype has just a few counts. The J gene is TRBJ2-1, the V gene TRBV3-1; the D is unclear. The CDR3 consists of 14 residues. Trimming took off 6 bases at V and 0 bases at J, with 9 bases between the two ends. From germline, CDR1 is LGHDT and CDR2 YNNKEL (reference sequence). CDR3 amino acids: CASRFMGSYNEQFF. CDR3 DNA: TGTGCCAGCAGGTTTATGGGCTCCTACAATGAGCAGTTCTTC.

The chain has TRBV18 and TRBJ1-1; D is possibly TRBD1 (6 bases). The CDR3 is made up of 14 amino acids. Trimming cost V 8 bases and J 4 bases, with 17 bases left between them. Germline lookup yields CDR1 KGHSH and CDR2 LQKENI. The CDR3 is CASLRGGEGTEAFF. The DNA for the CDR3 is TGTGCCAGCCTAAGGGGGGGAGAGGGCACTGAAGCTTTCTTT.

V and J are TRBV24-1 and TRBJ2-4, with D hard to call. CDR3 length: 15 residues. The germline gives CDR1 KGHDR, CDR2 SFDVKD. Trimming cost V 1 base and J 5 bases, with 11 bases left between them. CDR3 loop: CATSDFGWPENIQYF. The CDR3 DNA reads TGTGCCACCAGTGATTTCGGATGGCCGGAAAACATTCAGTACTTC.

This clonotype was counted at least ten times. The J gene is TRBJ2-7, the V gene TRBV19, with 7 bases identical to TRBD1. V shed 4 bases, J shed 2 bases, and the junction held 8 bases outside the gene matches. In germline, CDR1 is LNHDA, CDR2 SQIVND (reference sequence). The CDR3 has 15 residues. For the CDR3, the DNA is TGTGCCAGTAGTAGGGAAGACAGGGTCGCCTACGAGCAGTACTTC. Residues: CASSREDRVAYEQYF. The full variable domain, completed using reference TRBV19 and TRBJ2-7, is DGGITQSPKYLFRKEGQNVTLSCEQNLNHDAMYWYRQDPGQGLRLIYYSQIVNDFQKGDIAEGYSVSREKKESFPLTVTSAQKNPTAFYLCASSREDRVAYEQYFGPGTRLTVT.

This clonotype was observed many times. The chain links TRBV20-1 to TRBJ1-1; 8 bases agree with TRBD1. Germline V gene sequence: CDR1 DFQATT, CDR2 SNEGSKA (reference sequence). Trimming cost V 0 bases and J 4 bases; bases outside gene matches: 7. This CDR3 has 15 amino acids. The CDR3 sequence: CSARDRQGFFTEAFF. In DNA, the CDR3 is TGCAGTGCTAGAGATAGACAGGGGTTTTTCACTGAAGCTTTCTTT.

This clonotype has only a few counts. J is TRBJ2-6 and V is TRBV30, with 9 nucleotides matching TRBD1. In germline, CDR1 is GTSNPN, CDR2 SVGIG (reference sequence). V was clipped by 5 bases and J by 2 bases; unmatched bases: 1. The CDR3 covers 14 residues. Here the CDR3 reads CAWGDRAGANVLTF. CDR3 DNA: TGTGCCTGGGGGGACAGGGCTGGGGCCAACGTCCTGACTTTC.

This clonotype was recorded many times. V gene TRBV3-1 combines with J gene TRBJ2-1; 12 bases agree with TRBD2. The CDR3 is 14 amino acids. The ends lost 8 bases at V and 9 bases at J; junction bases unmatched: 8. Germline V CDR1 and CDR2: LGHDT, YNNKEL (reference sequence). CDR3 in DNA: TGTGCCAGCGCCGGGACTAGCGGGTCTAGTGAGCAGTTCTTC. Translating it yields CASAGTSGSSEQFF.

The J gene is TRBJ2-2, the V gene TRBV11-2; possibly TRBD1 for D (6 bases). The V gene lost 4 bases and the J gene lost 1 base, with 13 bases spanning the gap. The germline gives CDR1 SGHAT, CDR2 FQNNGV. The CDR3 runs 16 residues. CDR3 sequence reads: CASSSSRGLNTGELFF. In DNA, the CDR3 is TGTGCCAGCAGCTCCAGCAGGGGTCTGAACACCGGGGAGCTGTTTTTT.

This rearrangement joins TRBV29-1 to TRBJ2-6, with 7 bases identical to TRBD2. J was trimmed by 2 bases and V by 3 bases; bases with no gene match: 1. Germline V gene data show CDR1 as SQVTM and CDR2 as ANQGSEA. The CDR3 totals 14 residues. CDR3 protein: CSVDRGAGANVLTF. CDR3 sequence (DNA): TGCAGCGTTGATCGGGGGGCTGGGGCCAACGTCCTGACTTTC.

This clonotype has just a few counts. The chain employs TRBV20-1 and TRBJ2-7, with D tentatively TRBD1 or TRBD2 (5 bases each). Germline V gene data show CDR1 as DFQATT and CDR2 as SNEGSKA (reference sequence). Trimming cost V 3 bases and J 6 bases, with 15 bases left between them. This CDR3 spans 13 amino acids. DNA of the CDR3: TGCAGTGCTAGTTCGGGGCTCCCGTCCGAGCAGTACTTC. Translating it yields CSASSGLPSEQYF.

This clonotype was observed a few times. The chain is built from TRBV11-1 and TRBJ2-7, with D tentatively TRBD2 (5 bases). Germline V gene data show CDR1 as SGHAT and CDR2 as FQDESV (reference sequence). Trimming took 1 base from V and 2 from J, leaving 12 bases between them. CDR3 size: 15 residues. The CDR3 protein is CASSLGSGSPYEQYF. For the CDR3, the DNA is TGTGCCAGCAGCTTAGGAAGTGGGAGCCCCTACGAGCAGTACTTC.

The rearrangement joins TRBV24-1 to TRBJ1-2, with D maybe TRBD1 (5 bases). From germline, CDR1 is KGHDR and CDR2 SFDVKD. V lost 4 bases and J lost 9, with 20 bases in between. This CDR3 has 15 amino acids. In DNA, the CDR3 is TGTGCCACCAGTGACCAAGCCTCAGGGAAGACGAGCTACACCTTC. The encoded protein is CATSDQASGKTSYTF.

The chain has TRBV28 and TRBJ2-2; D may be TRBD1 (6 bases). V lost 8 bases to trimming and J lost 0 bases, with 13 bases between them. The CDR3 spans 15 residues. Germline V lookup: CDR1 MDHEN, CDR2 SYDVKM. The CDR3 DNA follows: TGTGCCAGCCATTTCGGACAGTCGAACACCGGGGAGCTGTTTTTT. Encoded protein: CASHFGQSNTGELFF.

The gene calls are TRBV5-5 and TRBJ1-1; 7 bases fit TRBD1. Trimming took 4 bases from V and 0 from J; bases not matched to a gene: 12. This CDR3 has 17 amino acids. Per the germline V gene, CDR1 is SGHKS and CDR2 is YYEKEE (reference sequence). CDR3 sequence (DNA): TGTGCCAGCAGCCCCGTCGGCCGAACAGGGGTGAACACTGAAGCTTTCTTT. This gives the protein CASSPVGRTGVNTEAFF. The entire variable domain, with the rest obtained from reference TRBV5-5 and TRBJ1-1, is as follows: DAGVTQSPTHLIKTRGQQVTLRCSPISGHKSVSWYQQVLGQGPQFIFQYYEKEERGRGNFPDRFSARQFPNYSSELNVNALLLGDSALYLCASSPVGRTGVNTEAFFGQGTRLTVV.

The chain couples TRBV7-3 to TRBJ2-1; 7 nucleotides line up with TRBD1. From germline, CDR1 is SGHTA and CDR2 FQGTGA. The J segment lost 6 bases and the V segment lost 2 bases, leaving 4 bases of the junction unmatched. The CDR3 covers 14 residues. The CDR3, as DNA: TGTGCCAGCAGCTTATGGGCAGGGGGCAATGAGCAGTTCTTC. Protein product: CASSLWAGGNEQFF.